This T cell receptor beta chain was recorded in a study of blood T cell repertoires in COVID-19. Study information: There were acute and convalescent COVID-19 samples, and they came from the United States, Italy and Spain. T cells, B-cell-depleted T cells, or PBMCs supplied cDNA or gDNA.

In the authors' methods: Reference gene primer amplification in the assay estimated nucleated cell counts. Some clones are missing from TCRdb's copy, which holds only in-frame ones; the method was immunoSEQ multiplex PCR. D and trimming come from the DNA, and the V and J calls and clone size come from that table. Of over 250,000 clones listed, less than 90% were seen once; the top ten hold 13%. The CDR3 runs 15 residues. Deletions cut 4 bases from V and 0 bases from J, with 13 bases between. Germline values: CDR1 SGHRS, CDR2 YFSETQ. The TCR originated in a human donor in a cohort sampled during active COVID-19. The chain links TRBV5-1 to TRBJ1-1, with TRBD1 as a possible D gene (5 bases). The material sequenced was peripheral blood. CDR3 in DNA: TGCGCCAGCAGCGAGCAGGGTTGGGTGAACACTGAAGCTTTCTTT. This sequence encodes CASSEQGWVNTEAFF.